These 3 T cell receptor beta chains came from one sample sequenced in a study of shared clonotypes between healthy human individuals. Assay: immunoSEQ multiplex PCR; the TCRdb copy retains only in-frame clones and omits some. Of 600,000 to 750,000 clones listed, 72% are singletons. The sequenced sample was memory CD4+ T cells sorted from blood. This sample's subset: CD45RA-negative fraction. The receptor source for this set is a woman aged 30 to 39 in good health.

The V call is TRBV4-1, the J call TRBJ1-3; D is ambiguous. V lost 4 bases and J 0 bases, leaving 16 bases between the germline ends. Germline CDR1 MGHRA, CDR2 YSYEKL. This CDR3 has 17 residues. DNA of the CDR3: TGCGCCAGCAGCCTTAATAGGGTGATCCTCTCTGGAAACACCATATATTTT. Protein: CASSLNRVILSGNTIYF.

The J gene is TRBJ2-7, the V gene TRBV7-2; 9 bases are a match to TRBD2. Per germline, CDR1 SGHTA and CDR2 FQGNSA. V lost 0 bases, J lost 2 bases, and 5 bases stayed unmatched. This CDR3 contains 16 residues. Here the CDR3 reads CASSLAASGTAYEQYF. The CDR3 nucleotides read TGTGCCAGCAGCTTAGCGGCTAGCGGGACGGCCTACGAGCAGTACTTC.

The chain uses TRBV19 and TRBJ2-7; 8 bases fit TRBD1. Looked up from germline, CDR1 is LNHDA and CDR2 is SQIVND (reference sequence). This CDR3 has 13 amino acids. Unmatched junction bases numbered 13, after V lost 9 bases and J lost 9 bases. The CDR3 sequence: CASSGQGWAGQYF. For the CDR3, the DNA is TGTGCCAGCTCCGGACAGGGATGGGCTGGGCAGTACTTC.